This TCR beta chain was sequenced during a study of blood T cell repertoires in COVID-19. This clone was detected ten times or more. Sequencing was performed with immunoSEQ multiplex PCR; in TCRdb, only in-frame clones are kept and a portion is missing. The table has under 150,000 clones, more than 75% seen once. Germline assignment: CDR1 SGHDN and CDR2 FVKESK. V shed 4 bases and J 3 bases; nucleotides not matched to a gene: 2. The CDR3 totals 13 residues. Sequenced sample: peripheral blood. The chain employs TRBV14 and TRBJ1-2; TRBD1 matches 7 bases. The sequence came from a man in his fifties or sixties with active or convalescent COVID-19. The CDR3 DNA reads TGTGCCAGCAGCCCTGGACAGGACTATGGCTACACCTTC. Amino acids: CASSPGQDYGYTF.